What follows are 6 T cell receptor beta chains derived from one specimen sequenced in a study of identical twins listed by TCRdb under 2016. Libraries were prepared through 5' RACE. Sequencer: Illumina HiSeq 2000. TCRdb redid the processing of the public reads, applying fastp at Q25 and MiXCR, and retained in-frame beta chains. Entries that share a CDR3 protein sequence are merged under the most common genes and DNA. The sample records approximately 500,000 distinct CDR3 sequences, 13% to 15% of which are singletons. Roughly 0.42% of the sample belongs to the ten largest clones. This sample was also put to use in a study of yellow fever vaccine responses in identical twins.

Input material: CD4+ T cells sorted from blood. The receptors shown here come from a woman aged 18 to 35 in good health.

The V call is TRBV7-2, the J call TRBJ2-1, with 7 bases identical to TRBD1. The trim removed 3 bases at V and 9 bases at J, leaving 8 bases unmatched. CDR3 length equals 14 residues. Germline V gene lookup returns CDR1 SGHTA and CDR2 FQGNSA. CDR3 loop: CASSFSIGGGEQFF. CDR3 DNA sequence: TGTGCCAGCAGCTTTTCCATAGGGGGCGGTGAGCAGTTCTTC. Based on the CDR3 plus reference TRBV7-2 and TRBJ2-1, the full variable domain is GAGVSQSPSNKVTEKGKDVELRCDPISGHTALYWYRQSLGQGLEFLIYFQGNSAPDKSGLPSDRFSAERTGGSVSTLTIQRTQQEDSAVYLCASSFSIGGGEQFFGPGTRLTVL.

The chain uses TRBV11-2 and TRBJ2-1; D is ambiguous. The germline gives CDR1 SGHAT, CDR2 FQNNGV. The V gene lost 4 bases and the J gene lost 4 bases, with 17 bases spanning the gap. The CDR3 has 16 residues. CDR3 coding DNA: TGTGCCAGCAGCTCCGTAGGACCAGAGAGATACAATGAGCAGTTCTTC. Translating it yields CASSSVGPERYNEQFF.

Many counts were recorded for this clonotype. The genes are TRBV20-1 and TRBJ2-1; TRBD2 matches at 8 bases. J lost 3 bases, V lost 6 bases, and 13 bases had no gene match. This CDR3 comprises 16 residues. CDR1 DFQATT and CDR2 SNEGSKA come from the germline V gene (reference sequence). CDR3 nucleotide sequence: TGCAGTGCCAGAACGTTAGCGGGGCTAATCTACAATGAGCAGTTCTTC. It translates to CSARTLAGLIYNEQFF.

The chain recombines TRBV15 with TRBJ2-1; D remains unclear. This CDR3 contains 18 residues. The germline CDR1 and CDR2 sequences are LNHNV and YYDKDF (reference sequence). With 0 bases removed from V and 0 bases from J, the gap between germline ends came to 15 bases. CDR3 nucleotides: TGTGCCACCAGCAGAGATCGAGGCGGCAAAAGCTCCTACAATGAGCAGTTCTTC. This translates into CATSRDRGGKSSYNEQFF. Using reference TRBV15 and TRBJ2-1 for the parts outside the CDR3, the full variable domain is DAMVIQNPRYQVTQFGKPVTLSCSQTLNHNVMYWYQQKSSQAPKLLFHYYDKDFNNEADTPDNFQSRRPNTSFCFLDIRSPGLGDTAMYLCATSRDRGGKSSYNEQFFGPGTRLTVL.

The chain has TRBV10-2 and TRBJ1-4; TRBD1 is a possible D gene (6 bases). The V gene lost 2 bases and the J gene lost 3 bases, with 13 bases spanning the gap. The germline CDR1 and CDR2 sequences are WSHSY and SAAADI. The CDR3 extends over 16 amino acids. CDR3 nucleotides: TGCGCCAGCAGTGAGCGAGATCAGGGGTCTAATGAAAAACTGTTTTTT. Encoded protein: CASSERDQGSNEKLFF.

The rearrangement links TRBV20-1 to TRBJ2-7; D is uncertain. This CDR3 contains 11 residues. Trimming removed 5 bases from V and 5 bases from J, with 10 bases in between. Looked up from germline, CDR1 is DFQATT and CDR2 is SNEGSKA (reference sequence). Here the CDR3 reads CSAGVVHEQYF. The DNA for the CDR3 is TGCAGTGCTGGGGTGGTCCACGAGCAGTACTTC.